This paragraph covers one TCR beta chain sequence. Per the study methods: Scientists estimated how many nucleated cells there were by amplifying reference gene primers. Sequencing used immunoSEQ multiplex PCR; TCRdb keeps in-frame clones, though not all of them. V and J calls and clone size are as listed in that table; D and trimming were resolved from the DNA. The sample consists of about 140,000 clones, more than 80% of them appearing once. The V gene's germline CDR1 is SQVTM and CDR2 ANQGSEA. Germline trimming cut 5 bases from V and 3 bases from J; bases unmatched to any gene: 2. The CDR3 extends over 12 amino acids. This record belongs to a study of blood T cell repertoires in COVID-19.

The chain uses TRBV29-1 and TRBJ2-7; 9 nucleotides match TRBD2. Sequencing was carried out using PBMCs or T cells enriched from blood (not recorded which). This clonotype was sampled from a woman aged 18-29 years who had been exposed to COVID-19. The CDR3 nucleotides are TGCAGCGTTCATAGCGGGAGCTACGAGCAGTACTTC. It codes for CSVHSGSYEQYF.